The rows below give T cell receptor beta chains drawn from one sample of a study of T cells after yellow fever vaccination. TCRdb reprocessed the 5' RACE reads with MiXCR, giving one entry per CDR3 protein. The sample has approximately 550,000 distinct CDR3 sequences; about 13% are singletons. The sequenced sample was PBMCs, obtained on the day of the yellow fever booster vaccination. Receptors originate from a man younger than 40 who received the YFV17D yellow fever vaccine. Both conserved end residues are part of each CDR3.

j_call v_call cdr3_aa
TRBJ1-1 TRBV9 CASSGYGGPTMNTEAFF
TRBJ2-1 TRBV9 CASSVWEVDYNEQFF
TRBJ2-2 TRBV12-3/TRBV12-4 CASSPQIAGVGTGELFF
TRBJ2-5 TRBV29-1 CSVDPAGGLGETQYF
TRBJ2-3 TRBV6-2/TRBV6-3 CASSYVTTDTQYF
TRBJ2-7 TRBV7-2 CASSPGVVAGAPQHF
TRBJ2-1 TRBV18 CASSLRGATSGRAGNEQFF
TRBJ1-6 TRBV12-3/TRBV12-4 CASSLARDRITLHF
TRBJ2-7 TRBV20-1 CSCEAGTYEQYF
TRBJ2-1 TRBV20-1 CSARTDRESFFEQFF
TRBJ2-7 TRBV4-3 CASSQTGTGGYEQYF
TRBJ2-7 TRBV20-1 CSAPSTDLYEQYF
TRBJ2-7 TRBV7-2 CASSLAAVAHEQYF
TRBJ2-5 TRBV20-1 CSASRAGGQETQYF
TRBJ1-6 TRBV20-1 CSPGDGNSPLHF
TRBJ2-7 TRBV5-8 CASSLAAVRGYEQYF
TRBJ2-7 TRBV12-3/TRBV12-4 CASRTGGAYEQYF
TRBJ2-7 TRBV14 CASSQVFDEQYF
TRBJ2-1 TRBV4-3 CASSQVPINAGGPNEQFF
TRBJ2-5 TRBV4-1 CASSQGVLAGSWGTQYF
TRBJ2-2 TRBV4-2 CASSQDLGFARGGELFF
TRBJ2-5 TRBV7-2 CASSLGGDKETQYF
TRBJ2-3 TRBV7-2 CASSLGVAGGASGTQYF
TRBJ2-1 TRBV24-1 CATHNDNEQFF
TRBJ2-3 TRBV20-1 CCARGTTSGRRLDTQYF
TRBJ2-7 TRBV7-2 CASSLVGWGREQYF
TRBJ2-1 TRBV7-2 CASSLEGLAGYNEQFF
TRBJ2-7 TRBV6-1 CASSERTSYEQYF
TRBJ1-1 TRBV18 CASSPNAGENTEAFF
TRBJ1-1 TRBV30 CAWTIPGQAFSFF
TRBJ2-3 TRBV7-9 CASSSSGTGGSTDTQYF
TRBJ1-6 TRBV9 CASSVSGSYNSPLHF
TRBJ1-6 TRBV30 CAWSPGPRIWALHF
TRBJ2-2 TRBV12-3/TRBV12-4 CASRPDRGFTGELFF
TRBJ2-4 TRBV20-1 CSARVSNIQYF
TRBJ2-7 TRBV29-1 CSVEGDLAGKVDEQYF
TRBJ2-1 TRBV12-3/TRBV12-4 CASSRTESYNEQFF
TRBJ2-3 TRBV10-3 CAIESGRSHTDTQYF
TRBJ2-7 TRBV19 CASSMGLAYEQYF
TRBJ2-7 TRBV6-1 CASSEGTGVPYEQYF
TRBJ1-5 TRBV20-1 CSAQGARRPQHF
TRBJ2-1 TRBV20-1 CSASGLAGDEQFF
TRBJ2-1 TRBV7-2 CASSLMGLAGSEQFF
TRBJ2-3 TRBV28 CASSFRGAVTDTQYF
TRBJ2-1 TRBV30 CTWSGRTGRTTYNEQFF
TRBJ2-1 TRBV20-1 CSARGEKGLSEQFF
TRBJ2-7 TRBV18 CASSPGGGGEQYF
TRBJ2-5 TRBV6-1 CASSDTLGTGREKETQYF
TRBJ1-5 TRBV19 CASSKTDSGYSNQPQHF
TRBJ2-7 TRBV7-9 CASSRPTDSYKQYF
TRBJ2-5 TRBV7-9 CASSLVTGTQEKAQYF
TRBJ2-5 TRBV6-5 CASSYSTGGVTPQETQYF
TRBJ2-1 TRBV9 CASSGPQGGNEQFF
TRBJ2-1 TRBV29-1 CSAAGFSDSYNEQFF
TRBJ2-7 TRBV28 CASSHSRTYEQYF
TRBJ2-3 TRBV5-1 CASRGQPSSTDTQYF
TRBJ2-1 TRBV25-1 CASSETSGGSHNEQFF
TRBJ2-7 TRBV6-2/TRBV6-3 CASTSKGYEQYF